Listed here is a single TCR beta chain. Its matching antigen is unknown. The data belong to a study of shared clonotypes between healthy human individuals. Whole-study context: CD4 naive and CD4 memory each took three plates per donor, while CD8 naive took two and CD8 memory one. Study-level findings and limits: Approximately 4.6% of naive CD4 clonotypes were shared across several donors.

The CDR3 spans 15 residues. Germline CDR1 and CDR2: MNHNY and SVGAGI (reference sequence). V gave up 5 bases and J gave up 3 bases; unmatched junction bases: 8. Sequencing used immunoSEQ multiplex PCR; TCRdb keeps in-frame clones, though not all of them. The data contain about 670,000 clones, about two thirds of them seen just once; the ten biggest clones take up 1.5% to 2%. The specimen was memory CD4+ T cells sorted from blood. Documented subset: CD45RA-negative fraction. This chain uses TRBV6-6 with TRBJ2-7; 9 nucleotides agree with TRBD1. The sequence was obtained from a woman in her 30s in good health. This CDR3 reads CASSDTGGLVYEQYF. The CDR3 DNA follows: TGTGCCAGCAGTGACACAGGGGGCTTGGTCTACGAGCAGTACTTC.